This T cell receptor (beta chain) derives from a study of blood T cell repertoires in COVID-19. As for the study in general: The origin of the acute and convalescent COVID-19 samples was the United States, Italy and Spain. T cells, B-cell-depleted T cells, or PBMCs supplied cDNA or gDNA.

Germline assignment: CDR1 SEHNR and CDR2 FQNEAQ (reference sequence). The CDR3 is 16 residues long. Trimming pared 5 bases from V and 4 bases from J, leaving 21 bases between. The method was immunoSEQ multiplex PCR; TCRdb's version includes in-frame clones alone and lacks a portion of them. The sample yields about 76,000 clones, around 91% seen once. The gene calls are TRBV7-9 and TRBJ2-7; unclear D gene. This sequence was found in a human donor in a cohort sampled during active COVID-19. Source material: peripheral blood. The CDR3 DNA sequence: TGTGCCAGCAGCCCTGACCGCAGGTTAATGGGTTACGAGCAGTACTTC. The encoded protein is CASSPDRRLMGYEQYF.